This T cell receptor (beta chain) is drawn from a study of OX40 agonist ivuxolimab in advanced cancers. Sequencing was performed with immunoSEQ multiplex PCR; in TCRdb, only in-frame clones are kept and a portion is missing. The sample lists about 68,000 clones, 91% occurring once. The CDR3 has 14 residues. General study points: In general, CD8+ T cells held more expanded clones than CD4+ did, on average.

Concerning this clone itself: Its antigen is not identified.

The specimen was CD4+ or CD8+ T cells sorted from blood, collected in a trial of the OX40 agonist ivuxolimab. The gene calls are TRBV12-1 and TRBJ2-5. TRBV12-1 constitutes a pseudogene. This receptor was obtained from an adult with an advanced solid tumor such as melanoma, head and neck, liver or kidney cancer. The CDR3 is CASSSDQTAETQYF. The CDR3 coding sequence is TGTGCCAGCAGCTCGGACCAAACCGCGGAGACCCAGTACTTC.